The 10 T cell receptor beta chains below were found in one sample sequenced in a study of Ad26.COV2.S vaccination and SARS-CoV-2 variants. Treatment given: roughly 18 received Ad26.COV2.S at low or high dose, single or two shots; roughly five received placebo; per-sample allocation not given. Specimen acquisition occurred on day 63 following the initial vaccine or placebo injection. TCRdb's table, derived via immunoSEQ multiplex PCR, lists solely in-frame clones and lacks some. In the table there are hundreds of thousands of clones, 75% to 95% of which are singletons. The material sequenced was peripheral blood, taken in a trial of Ad26.COV2.S vaccine versus placebo. These receptor sequences come from a person aged 18-60 years who received the Ad26.COV2.S COVID-19 vaccine or a placebo.

This chain connects TRBV19 to TRBJ2-1, with 9 bases that match TRBD1. V was clipped by 3 bases and J by 6 bases; unmatched bases: 9. Germline lookup yields CDR1 LNHDA and CDR2 SQIVND (reference sequence). The CDR3 length is 16 residues. CDR3 amino acids: CASSISTGGSGNEQFF. CDR3 in DNA: TGTGCCAGTAGTATTTCGACAGGGGGATCAGGCAATGAGCAGTTCTTC.

This clone has just one count. V and J are TRBV27 and TRBJ2-7; TRBD1 matches 7 bases. V trimming: 6 bases; J trimming: 3 bases; junction bases outside the gene matches: 8. This CDR3 comprises 14 residues. Germline CDR1 reads MNHEY; CDR2 reads SMNVEV (reference sequence). In DNA, the CDR3 is TGTGCCAGCAGCCGGGACAGCGTTTTCTACGAGCAGTACTTC. Translated: CASSRDSVFYEQYF.

The rearrangement uses TRBV28 and TRBJ2-1; 9 bases line up with TRBD1. J lost 14 bases, V lost 5 bases, and 7 bases had no gene match. Germline assignment: CDR1 MDHEN and CDR2 SYDVKM. CDR3 length: 12 amino acids. CDR3: CASSPGTGLKFF. The CDR3, as DNA: TGTGCCAGCAGTCCCGGGACAGGGTTGAAGTTCTTC.

This clone was picked up one time. The V gene is TRBV19, the J gene TRBJ2-7; TRBD1 agrees at 9 bases. The V gene end was trimmed by 4 bases and the J gene end by 2 bases; junction bases not matched to a gene: 9. Germline V CDR1 and CDR2: LNHDA, SQIVND (reference sequence). The CDR3 spans 16 residues. As DNA, the CDR3 is TGTGCCAGTAGTAATCTCGGGGGACAGGGTCCCTACGAGCAGTACTTC. This sequence encodes CASSNLGGQGPYEQYF.

The CDR3 region is CASSFGGTGYTF. DNA for the CDR3: TGTGCCAGCAGTTTTGGAGGGACAGGCTACACCTTC. V is TRBV28 and J is TRBJ1-2; D possibly corresponds to TRBD1 (6 bases). Germline-derived CDR1 and CDR2 are MDHEN and SYDVKM. V shed 3 bases and J shed 8 bases, with 10 bases lying between them. This CDR3 has 12 amino acids.

V is TRBV6-6 and J is TRBJ1-5; TRBD1 aligns across 7 bases. J lost 6 bases, V lost 5 bases, and 1 base had no gene match. Germline CDR1 is MNHNY and CDR2 is SVGAGI (reference sequence). This CDR3 contains 12 residues. This chain's CDR3 is CASSDRVQPQHF. CDR3 coding DNA: TGTGCCAGCAGTGACAGGGTTCAGCCCCAGCATTTT.

This CDR3 reads CASSMRHWEAGGPTNEQFF. The CDR3 DNA sequence: TGTGCCAGTAGTATGCGCCACTGGGAAGCGGGAGGTCCCACCAATGAGCAGTTCTTC. The chain joins TRBV19 to TRBJ2-1; 9 positions match TRBD2. The length of the CDR3 is 19 residues. V lost 3 bases to trimming and J lost 6 bases; unmatched junction nucleotides: 18. Germline V CDR1 and CDR2: LNHDA, SQIVND (reference sequence).

V gene TRBV28 combines with J gene TRBJ1-1, with TRBD1 matching over 10 bases. J was trimmed by 0 bases and V by 7 bases; bases with no gene match: 11. The CDR3 extends over 17 amino acids. Germline lookup yields CDR1 MDHEN and CDR2 SYDVKM. This CDR3 reads CASTYATGQGMNTEAFF. The CDR3 DNA sequence: TGTGCCAGCACCTATGCCACGGGACAGGGGATGAACACTGAAGCTTTCTTT.

The rearrangement joins TRBV7-8 to TRBJ1-4; D is possibly TRBD1 (5 bases). Per germline, CDR1 SGHVS and CDR2 FQNEAQ. V was pared by 6 bases and J by 5 bases, with 16 bases between. CDR3 length: 15 amino acids. The CDR3 DNA follows: TGTGCCAGCAGTCGGGGACGACCGAGGAATGAAAAACTGTTTTTT. It codes for CASSRGRPRNEKLFF.

The rearrangement joins TRBV7-9 to TRBJ2-3, with TRBD2 matching over 14 bases. Germline trimming cut 5 bases from V and 2 bases from J; bases unmatched to any gene: 9. The CDR3 has 18 residues. CDR1 SEHNR and CDR2 FQNEAQ come from the germline V gene (reference sequence). The CDR3 bases are TGTGCCAGCAGCCATCCGGGACTAGCGGGAGATTACACAGATACGCAGTATTTT. This gives the protein CASSHPGLAGDYTDTQYF.